This TCR beta chain was profiled in a study of T cell responses to AZD1222 COVID-19 vaccine. TCRdb's copy holds only in-frame clones and misses some; the assay was immunoSEQ multiplex PCR. The profile shows around 150,000 clones, roughly 92% of them singletons. The CDR3 is made up of 14 amino acids. CDR1 SQVTM and CDR2 ANQGSEA come from the germline V gene. Trimming took off 4 bases at V and 9 bases at J, with 19 bases between the two ends. This clone was detected a few times. The TCR was taken from an adult who received the AZD1222 COVID-19 vaccine. The J gene is TRBJ1-3, the V gene TRBV29-1; D is uncertain. This sample comprised peripheral blood, obtained 28 days after the second AZD1222 dose. Here the CDR3 reads CSVGGRWFRSTIYF. The CDR3 DNA reads TGCAGCGTTGGGGGAAGATGGTTCAGGAGCACCATATATTTT.